This TCR beta chain comes out of a study of T cell responses to AZD1222 COVID-19 vaccine. Whole-study results and caveats: Reports indicate that nearly half of spike-specific TCRs are directed at unmutated variant regions. The study found vaccine-associated CD4 TCRs spanning spike, dominant at 160-218 and 743-854. Females made up more of the donors, who were largely white British, and clonal diversity may have come out too low. After two AZD1222 doses, spike-specific TCR breadth and depth rose versus day 0.

From germline, CDR1 is DFQATT and CDR2 SNEGSKA (reference sequence). The germline V and J ends were trimmed by 4 bases and 6 bases, with 9 bases remaining between them. This CDR3 comprises 11 residues. Worth noting for this clone: Its matching antigen is unknown.

Libraries were prepared by immunoSEQ multiplex PCR; TCRdb keeps only in-frame clonotypes and omits some of them. The sample holds about 86,000 clones, roughly nine tenths seen once. V and J are TRBV20-1 and TRBJ1-1; D gene ambiguous. Source: peripheral blood, taken on day 0 of AZD1222 vaccination. This receptor was obtained from an adult in good health. CDR3 coding DNA: TGCAGTGCTAAGGAGGGAGCTGAAGCTTTCTTT. Protein product: CSAKEGAEAFF.